This record looks at one T cell receptor (beta chain) sequence and its context. Its target is unknown. Produced via immunoSEQ multiplex PCR; TCRdb's table is partial and in-frame only. The sample records over 20,000 clones, nearly 85% being singletons. The data originate from a study of T cells in tumors after PD-1 blockade. Study in general: Excluded were patients with checkpoint blockade, immunosuppressants, or radiotherapy or other anti-cancer therapy within 4 weeks. Blood samples averaged roughly 110,000 templates (range about 21,000-260,000) and fewer than 45,000 unique clonotypes. Broader study findings: Roughly 40% of tumor TCR clonotypes were also found in blood.

Sequences were derived from PBMCs, sampled after anti-PD-1 treatment. The receptor was derived from a human donor with basal cell carcinoma.

CDR3 coding DNA: TGTGCCACCAGCAGAGGGACATCCAGCCCCGAAGCTTTCTTT. Its protein is CATSRGTSSPEAFF. The J gene is TRBJ1-1, the V gene TRBV15; maybe TRBD1 (5 bases). The CDR3 covers 14 residues. The germline CDR1 and CDR2 sequences are LNHNV and YYDKDF (reference sequence). V lost 1 base, J lost 8 bases, and 14 bases lay in between.